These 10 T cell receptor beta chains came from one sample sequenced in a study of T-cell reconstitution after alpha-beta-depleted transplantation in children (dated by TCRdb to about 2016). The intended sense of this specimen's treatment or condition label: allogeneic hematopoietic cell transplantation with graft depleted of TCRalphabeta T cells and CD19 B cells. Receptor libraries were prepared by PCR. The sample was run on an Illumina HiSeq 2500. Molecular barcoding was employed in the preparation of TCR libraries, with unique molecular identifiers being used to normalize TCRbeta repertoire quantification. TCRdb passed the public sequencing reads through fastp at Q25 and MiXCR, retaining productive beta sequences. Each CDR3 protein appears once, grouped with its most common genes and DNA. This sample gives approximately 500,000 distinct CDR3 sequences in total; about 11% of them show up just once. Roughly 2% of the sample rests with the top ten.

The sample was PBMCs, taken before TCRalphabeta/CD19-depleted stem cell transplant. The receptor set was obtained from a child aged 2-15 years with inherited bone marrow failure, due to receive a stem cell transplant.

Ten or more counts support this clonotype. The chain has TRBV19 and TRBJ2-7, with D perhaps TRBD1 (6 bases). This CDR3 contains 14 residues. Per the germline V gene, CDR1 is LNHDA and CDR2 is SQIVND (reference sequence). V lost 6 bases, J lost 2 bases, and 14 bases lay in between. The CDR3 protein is CASSPPGHPYEQYF. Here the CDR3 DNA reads TGTGCCAGTAGCCCCCCGGGACACCCCTACGAGCAGTACTTC.

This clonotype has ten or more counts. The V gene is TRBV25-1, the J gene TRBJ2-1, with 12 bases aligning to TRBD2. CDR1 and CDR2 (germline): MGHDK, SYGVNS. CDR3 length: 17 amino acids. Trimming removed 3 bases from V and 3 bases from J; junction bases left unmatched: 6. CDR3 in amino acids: CASSDLAGGGHYNEQFF. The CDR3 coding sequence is TGTGCCAGCAGTGATCTAGCGGGAGGGGGGCACTACAATGAGCAGTTCTTC.

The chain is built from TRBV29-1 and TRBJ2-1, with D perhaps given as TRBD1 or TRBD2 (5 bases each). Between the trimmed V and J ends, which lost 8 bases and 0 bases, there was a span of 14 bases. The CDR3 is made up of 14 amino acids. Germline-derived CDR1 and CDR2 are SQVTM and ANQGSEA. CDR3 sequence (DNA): TGCAGCACCACCCCCGGGACCTCCTACAATGAGCAGTTCTTC. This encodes CSTTPGTSYNEQFF.

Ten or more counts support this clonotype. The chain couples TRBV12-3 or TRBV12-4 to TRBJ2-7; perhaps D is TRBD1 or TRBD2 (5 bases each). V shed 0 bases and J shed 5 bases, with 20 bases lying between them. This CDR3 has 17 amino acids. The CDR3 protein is CASSLAPLAWKGNEQYF. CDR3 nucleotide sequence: TGTGCCAGCAGTTTAGCCCCTCTAGCATGGAAGGGGAACGAGCAGTACTTC.

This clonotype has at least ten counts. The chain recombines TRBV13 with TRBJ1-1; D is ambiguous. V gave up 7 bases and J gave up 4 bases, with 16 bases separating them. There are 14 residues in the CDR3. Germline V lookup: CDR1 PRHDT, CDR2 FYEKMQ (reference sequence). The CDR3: CASTNKGWATEAFF. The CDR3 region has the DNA TGTGCCAGCACCAACAAGGGCTGGGCCACTGAAGCTTTCTTT.

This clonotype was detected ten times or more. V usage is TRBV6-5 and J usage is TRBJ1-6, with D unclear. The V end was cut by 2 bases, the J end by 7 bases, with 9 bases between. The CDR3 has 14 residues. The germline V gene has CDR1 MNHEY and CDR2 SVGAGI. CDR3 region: CASSYAVENSPLHF. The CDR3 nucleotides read TGTGCCAGCAGTTACGCCGTGGAGAATTCACCCCTCCACTTT.

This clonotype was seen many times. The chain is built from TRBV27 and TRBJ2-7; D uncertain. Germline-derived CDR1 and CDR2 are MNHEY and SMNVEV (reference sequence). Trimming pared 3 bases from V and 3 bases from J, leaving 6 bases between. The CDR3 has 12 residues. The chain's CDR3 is CASSFPNYEQYF. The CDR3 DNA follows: TGTGCCAGCAGTTTTCCCAACTACGAGCAGTACTTC.

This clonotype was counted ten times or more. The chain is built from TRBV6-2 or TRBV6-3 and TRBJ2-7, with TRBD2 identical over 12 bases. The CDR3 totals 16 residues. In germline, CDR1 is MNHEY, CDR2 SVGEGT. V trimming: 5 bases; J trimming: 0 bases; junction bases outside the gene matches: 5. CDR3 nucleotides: TGTGCCAGCAGTGGCGAACTAGCGGGAGGCTCCTACGAGCAGTACTTC. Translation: CASSGELAGGSYEQYF.

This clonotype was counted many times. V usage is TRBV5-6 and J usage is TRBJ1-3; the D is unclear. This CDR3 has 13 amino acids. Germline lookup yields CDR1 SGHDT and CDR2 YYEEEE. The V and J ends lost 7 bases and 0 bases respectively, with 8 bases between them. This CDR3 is CASGRASGNTIYF. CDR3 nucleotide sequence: TGTGCCAGCGGGAGGGCCTCTGGAAACACCATATATTTT.

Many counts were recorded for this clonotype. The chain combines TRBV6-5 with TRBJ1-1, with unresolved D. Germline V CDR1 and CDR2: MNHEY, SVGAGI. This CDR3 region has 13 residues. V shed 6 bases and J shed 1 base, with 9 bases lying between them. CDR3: CASSSGKNTEAFF. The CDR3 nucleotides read TGTGCCAGCAGCTCCGGCAAGAACACTGAAGCTTTCTTT.